The sequence of this T cell receptor (beta chain) was determined in a study of identical twins. Study-level results: Abundant beta clonotypes from cord blood bore fewer insertions; memory repertoires lacked this pattern. Twins' excess sharing was less marked for out-of-frame beta sequences. For zero-insertion analyses, partial confounding could come from invariant MAIT and iNKT cells. Models underestimated TCR alpha sharing (out-of-frame) in monozygotic twins.

Trimming took 2 bases from V and 1 from J, leaving 6 bases between them. The CDR3 is 13 residues long. TCRdb processed the 5' RACE reads anew with MiXCR; each CDR3 protein has one entry. Among 550,000 to 700,000 distinct CDR3 sequences, more than 9% were seen once, and the ten largest hold 3%. Many counts were recorded for this clonotype. The target antigen is unknown. This same sample was also part of a study on yellow fever vaccine responses in identical twins.

V gene TRBV12-3 or TRBV12-4 combines with J gene TRBJ2-7; unclear D gene. The receptor was isolated from a woman between 18 and 29 years old in good health. Sequenced material: PBMCs. CDR3 nucleotide sequence: TGTGCCAGCAGTTTAAGCCAGTCCTACGAGCAGTACTTC. Its protein product is CASSLSQSYEQYF.